A selection of T cell receptor beta chains follows, all from one sample in a study of blood T cell repertoires in COVID-19. Data came from immunoSEQ multiplex PCR; TCRdb stores just in-frame clones and leaves some out. The sample has hundreds of thousands of clones; approximately 89% are singletons. Input material: peripheral blood. The receptors were gathered from a woman younger than 45 who had recovered from COVID-19. Both conserved end residues are part of each CDR3.

V	J	CDR3
TRBV4-3	TRBJ2-6	CASSLDSSSGANVLTF
TRBV4-1	TRBJ2-7	CASSQGNSDEQYF
TRBV3-1/TRBV3-2	TRBJ2-7	CASSQGAGSYEQYF
TRBV2	TRBJ2-1	CASTKSGGAYNEQFF
TRBV2	TRBJ2-1	CASSDGQGNNEQFF
TRBV28	TRBJ2-5	CATLTDRFEETQYF
TRBV3-1/TRBV3-2	TRBJ1-5	CASSQGMVTGGGQPQHF
TRBV18	TRBJ2-5	CASSRGRSEETQYF
TRBV30	TRBJ1-2	CACVNRQGYGYTF
TRBV9	TRBJ2-2	CASSVATAGELFF
TRBV20-1	TRBJ2-3	CSASDSGQGFPDTQYF
TRBV19	TRBJ1-4	CASSTGRSTNEKLFF
TRBV2	TRBJ1-2	CASSAGQGFGYTF
TRBV19	TRBJ1-2	CASSIDRPGTGSLRGYTF
TRBV10-3	TRBJ1-2	CAIRFRGGTGVNYGYTF
TRBV7-3	TRBJ2-1	CASSGGDFLSKFF
TRBV6-5	TRBJ2-7	CASSKQGTGSEQYF
TRBV7-8	TRBJ1-5	CASSLTDQPQHF
TRBV3-1/TRBV3-2	TRBJ1-5	CASSQETGQPQHF
TRBV5-1	TRBJ2-4	CASSLDASRGKNIQYF
TRBV19	TRBJ2-2	CASSPDRTGELFF
TRBV7-2	TRBJ1-5	CASSFVRGPQPQHF
TRBV4-3	TRBJ1-1	CASSQSPGVDTEAFF
TRBV28	TRBJ1-1	CASSPPGYTEAFF
TRBV18	TRBJ1-3	CASSPTPFSGNTIYF
TRBV11-3	TRBJ1-1	CASSRGQVENTEAFF
TRBV12-5	TRBJ2-1	CASGLVLASGGEYNEQFF
TRBV11-1	TRBJ2-1	CASSFWGGNEQFF
TRBV6-6	TRBJ2-5	CASSYRPRETQYF